These 17 T cell receptor beta chains came from one sample sequenced in a study of blood T cell repertoires in COVID-19 (TCRdb year 2020). Library preparation employed the immunoSEQ multiplex PCR assay. The source is immuneACCESS, and TCRdb retained only in-frame sequences with V and J called. Part of the clones is not carried over; for the studies checked, unresolved V genes explain less than half of this, and the remainder is unexplained. The sample table lists hundreds of thousands of clones, approximately 81% of them with a count of one. The ten largest clones capture roughly 3.9% of the sample. Sequencing input: peripheral blood. The receptors here all came from a woman under 30 with acute or convalescent COVID-19.

V usage is TRBV6-5 and J usage is TRBJ2-5; 10 bases are a match to TRBD2. Per germline, CDR1 MNHEY and CDR2 SVGAGI. The CDR3 contains 15 residues. The V gene end was trimmed by 6 bases and the J gene end by 2 bases; junction bases not matched to a gene: 6. The CDR3: CASRLTSGLQETQYF. As DNA, the CDR3 is TGTGCCAGCAGGCTGACTAGCGGGCTACAAGAGACCCAGTACTTC.

The V and J genes are TRBV5-1 and TRBJ1-3; 11 bases line up with TRBD1. In germline, CDR1 is SGHRS, CDR2 YFSETQ. Trimming at V came to 3 bases and at J to 2 bases, leaving 7 bases not matched to a gene. CDR3 length: 17 amino acids. This chain's CDR3 is CASSYGQGAAAGNTIYF. The CDR3 nucleotides are TGCGCCAGCAGCTACGGACAGGGGGCCGCCGCTGGAAACACCATATATTTT.

The chain couples TRBV11-2 to TRBJ1-4; D is perhaps TRBD1 (5 bases). The CDR3 is made up of 15 amino acids. V was cut by 0 bases and J by 7 bases, with 12 bases left in between. From germline, CDR1 is SGHAT and CDR2 FQNNGV. This CDR3 is CASSLDGGSGEKLFF. The DNA of the CDR3 is TGTGCCAGCAGCTTAGATGGGGGGAGCGGTGAAAAACTGTTTTTT.

This clone occurred a few times. The V and J genes are TRBV10-3 and TRBJ2-1; 9 nucleotides match TRBD1. The CDR3 is made up of 13 amino acids. With 7 bases clipped from V and 5 bases from J, the junction kept 3 bases outside the gene matches. Germline assignment: CDR1 ENHRY and CDR2 SYGVKD. CDR3 sequence reads: CAINRQGDNEQFF. The DNA for the CDR3 is TGTGCCATCAACCGACAGGGGGACAATGAGCAGTTCTTC.

The chain joins TRBV30 to TRBJ1-1; D call uncertain. This CDR3 contains 12 residues. Germline V lookup: CDR1 GTSNPN, CDR2 SVGIG (reference sequence). V was shortened by 3 bases and J by 8 bases, with 13 bases between the two germline ends. In DNA form, the CDR3 reads TGTGCCTGGAGCATCTGGGCCAGAGAAGCTTTCTTT. This codes for CAWSIWAREAFF.

This clone was detected once. The rearrangement uses TRBV13 and TRBJ1-1; D possibly corresponds to TRBD1 (6 bases). The CDR3 spans 12 residues. Trimming removed 5 bases at V and 10 bases at J, with 14 bases between. Germline values: CDR1 PRHDT, CDR2 FYEKMQ (reference sequence). CDR3 DNA: TGTGCCAGCAGCCTTAAACAGGGATCAGCTTTCTTT. Protein: CASSLKQGSAFF.

This clone was recorded only once. In nucleotides, the CDR3 is TGCGCCAGCAGTGAGTCACGGGGTCCGGGGAAGATCAATCAGCCCCAGCATTTT. Residues: CASSESRGPGKINQPQHF. This chain links TRBV10-1 with TRBJ1-5; D gene uncertain. Trimming took 0 bases from V and 3 from J, leaving 18 bases between them. The V gene's germline CDR1 is WNHNN and CDR2 SYGVQD (reference sequence). The CDR3 has 18 residues.

V usage is TRBV5-1 and J usage is TRBJ2-5; 8 nucleotides agree with TRBD1. This CDR3 comprises 13 residues. Germline CDR1 SGHRS, CDR2 YFSETQ. Unmatched junction bases numbered 4, after V lost 4 bases and J lost 5 bases. The DNA of the CDR3 is TGCGCCAGCAGCATTGACAGGGGTGAGACCCAGTACTTC. Residues: CASSIDRGETQYF.

This clone is a singleton in its sample. The chain combines TRBV5-1 with TRBJ1-4, with D perhaps TRBD1 (6 bases). From germline, CDR1 is SGHRS and CDR2 YFSETQ. Trimming took off 1 base at V and 0 bases at J, with 10 bases between the two ends. CDR3 length: 16 amino acids. CDR3 residues: CASSLTRDTTNEKLFF. In DNA, the CDR3 is TGCGCCAGCAGCTTGACCCGGGACACAACTAATGAAAAACTGTTTTTT.

The genes are TRBV18 and TRBJ1-4; D is ambiguous. The germline CDR1 and CDR2 sequences are KGHSH and LQKENI. CDR3 size: 14 residues. V gave up 2 bases and J gave up 14 bases, with 18 bases separating them. CDR3 in DNA: TGTGCCAGCTCACCAAATGTCGGTGCGGCCTCTCTGTTTTTT. The encoded protein is CASSPNVGAASLFF.

CDR3: CAVRTGGDQPQHF. The CDR3 coding sequence is TGTGCCGTGAGGACAGGGGGCGACCAGCCCCAGCATTTT. V and J are TRBV6-6 and TRBJ1-5, with 11 bases aligning to TRBD1. With 11 bases clipped from V and 7 bases from J, the junction kept 7 bases outside the gene matches. CDR1 and CDR2 (germline): MNHNY, SVGAGI (reference sequence). The CDR3 has 13 amino acids.

The CDR3 DNA reads TGTGCCAGCAGTTTAATCACGGAGAGAAGGACTGAAGCTTTCTTT. Translated, it gives CASSLITERRTEAFF. The chain links TRBV27 to TRBJ1-1; no definite D call. This CDR3 region has 15 residues. Germline V lookup: CDR1 MNHEY, CDR2 SMNVEV (reference sequence). Between the trimmed V and J ends, which lost 2 bases and 5 bases, there was a span of 15 bases.

V gene TRBV13 combines with J gene TRBJ1-1; 7 positions match TRBD1. The ends lost 5 bases at V and 1 base at J; junction bases unmatched: 13. CDR1 is PRHDT and CDR2 is FYEKMQ in the germline V gene (reference sequence). This CDR3 comprises 17 residues. CDR3 residues: CASSAPGGFTENTEAFF. Here the CDR3 DNA reads TGTGCCAGCAGCGCCCCAGGGGGTTTTACGGAGAACACTGAAGCTTTCTTT.

This clone was seen a handful of times. This chain links TRBV5-1 with TRBJ1-1, with a tentative D call TRBD1 (5 bases). The CDR3 sequence is 14 residues long. V lost 0 bases to trimming and J lost 3 bases, with 9 bases between them. Germline CDR1 and CDR2: SGHRS and YFSETQ. CDR3: CASSLGGTHTEAFF. In DNA form, the CDR3 reads TGCGCCAGCAGCTTGGGGGGGACTCACACTGAAGCTTTCTTT.

The V call is TRBV28, the J call TRBJ1-5, with a tentative D call TRBD1 (6 bases). Trimming removed 6 bases at V and 5 bases at J, with 14 bases between. The germline V gene has CDR1 MDHEN and CDR2 SYDVKM. The CDR3 has 14 residues. The CDR3 DNA reads TGTGCCAGCAGCTACAGGGTTCAAGATCAGCCCCAGCATTTT. Its protein is CASSYRVQDQPQHF. The whole variable domain, remainder taken from reference TRBV28 and TRBJ1-5, is DVKVTQSSRYLVKRTGEKVFLECVQDMDHENMFWYRQDPGLGLRLIYFSYDVKMKEKGDIPEGYSVSREKKERFSLILESASTNQTSMYLCASSYRVQDQPQHFGDGTRLSIL.

This clone appeared once. The chain employs TRBV9 and TRBJ2-2, with 9 bases fitting TRBD2. Germline V CDR1 and CDR2: SGDLS, YYNGEE. V shed 2 bases and J 6 bases; nucleotides not matched to a gene: 5. This CDR3 is built from 15 residues. The CDR3 here is CASSVGAGGPGELFF. In nucleotides, the CDR3 is TGTGCCAGCAGCGTGGGAGCGGGGGGCCCCGGGGAGCTGTTTTTT.

The rearrangement joins TRBV28 to TRBJ2-3, with TRBD2 matching 12 bases. Germline CDR1 reads MDHEN; CDR2 reads SYDVKM. This CDR3 is built from 15 residues. Trimming removed 4 bases from V and 3 bases from J; junction bases left unmatched: 2. CDR3: CASSSLAGGTDTQYF. The CDR3 region has the DNA TGTGCCAGCAGTTCCCTAGCGGGAGGGACAGATACGCAGTATTTT.